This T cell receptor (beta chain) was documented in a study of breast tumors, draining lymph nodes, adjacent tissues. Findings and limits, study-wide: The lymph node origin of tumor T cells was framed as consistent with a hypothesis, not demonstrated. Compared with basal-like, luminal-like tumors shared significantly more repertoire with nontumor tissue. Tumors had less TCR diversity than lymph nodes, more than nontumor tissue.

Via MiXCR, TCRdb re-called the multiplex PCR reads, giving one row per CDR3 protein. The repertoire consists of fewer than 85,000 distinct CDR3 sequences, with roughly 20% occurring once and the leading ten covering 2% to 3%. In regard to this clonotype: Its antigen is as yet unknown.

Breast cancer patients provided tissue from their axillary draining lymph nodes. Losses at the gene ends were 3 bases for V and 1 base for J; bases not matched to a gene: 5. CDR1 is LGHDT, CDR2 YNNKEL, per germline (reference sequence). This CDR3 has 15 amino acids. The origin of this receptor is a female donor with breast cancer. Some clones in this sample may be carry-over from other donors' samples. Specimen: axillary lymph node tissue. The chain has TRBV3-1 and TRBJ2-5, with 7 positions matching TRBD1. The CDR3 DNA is TGTGCCAGCAGCCATCTCGGGACAGTCCAAGAGACCCAGTACTTC. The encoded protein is CASSHLGTVQETQYF.